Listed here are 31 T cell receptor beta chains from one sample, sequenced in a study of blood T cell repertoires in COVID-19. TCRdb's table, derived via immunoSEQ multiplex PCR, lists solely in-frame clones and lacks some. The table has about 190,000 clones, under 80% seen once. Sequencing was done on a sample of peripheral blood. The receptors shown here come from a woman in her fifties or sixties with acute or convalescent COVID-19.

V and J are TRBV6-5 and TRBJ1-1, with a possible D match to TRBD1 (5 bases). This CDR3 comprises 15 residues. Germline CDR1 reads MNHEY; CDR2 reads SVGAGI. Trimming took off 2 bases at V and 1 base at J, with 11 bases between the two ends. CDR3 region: CASSYRGTRNTEAFF. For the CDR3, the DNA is TGTGCCAGCAGTTACCGGGGGACGAGGAACACTGAAGCTTTCTTT.

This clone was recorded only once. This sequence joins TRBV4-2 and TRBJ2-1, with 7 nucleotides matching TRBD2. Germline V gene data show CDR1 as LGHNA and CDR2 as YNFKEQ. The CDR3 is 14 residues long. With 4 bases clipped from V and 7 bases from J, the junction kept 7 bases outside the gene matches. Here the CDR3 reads CASSRAAGVNEQFF. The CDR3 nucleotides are TGTGCCAGCAGCCGGGCGGCGGGAGTAAATGAGCAGTTCTTC.

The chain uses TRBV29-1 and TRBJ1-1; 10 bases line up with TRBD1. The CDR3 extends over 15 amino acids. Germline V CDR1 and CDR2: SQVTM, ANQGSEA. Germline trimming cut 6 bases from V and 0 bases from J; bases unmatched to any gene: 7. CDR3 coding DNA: TGCAGCGTATCCGGGACAGGGGCAATGAACACTGAAGCTTTCTTT. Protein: CSVSGTGAMNTEAFF. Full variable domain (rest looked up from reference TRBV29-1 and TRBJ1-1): SAVISQKPSRDICQRGTSLTIQCQVDSQVTMMFWYRQQPGQSLTLIATANQGSEATYESGFVIDKFPISRPNLTFSTLTVSNMSPEDSSIYLCSVSGTGAMNTEAFFGQGTRLTVV.

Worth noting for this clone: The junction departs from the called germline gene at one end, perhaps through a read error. CDR3 amino acids: CSARDSIREAF. DNA for the CDR3: TGCAGTGCTAGAGATAGTATACGGGAGGCATTC. The chain links TRBV20-1 to TRBJ2-7; 7 nucleotides line up with TRBD2. Looked up from germline, CDR1 is DFQATT and CDR2 is SNEGSKA (reference sequence). CDR3 length equals 11 residues.

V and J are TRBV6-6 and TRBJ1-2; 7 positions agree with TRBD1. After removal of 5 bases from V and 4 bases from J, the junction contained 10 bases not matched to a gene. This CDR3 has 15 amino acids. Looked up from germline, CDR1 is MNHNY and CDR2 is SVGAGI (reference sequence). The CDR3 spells CASSDETGQLYGYTF. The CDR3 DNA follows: TGTGCCAGCAGTGACGAGACAGGGCAACTCTATGGCTACACCTTC.

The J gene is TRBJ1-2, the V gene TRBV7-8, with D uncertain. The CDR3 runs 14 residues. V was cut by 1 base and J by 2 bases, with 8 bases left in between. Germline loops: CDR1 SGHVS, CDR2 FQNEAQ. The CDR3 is CASSLDSQNYGYTF. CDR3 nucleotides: TGTGCCAGCAGCTTAGACAGTCAGAACTATGGCTACACCTTC.

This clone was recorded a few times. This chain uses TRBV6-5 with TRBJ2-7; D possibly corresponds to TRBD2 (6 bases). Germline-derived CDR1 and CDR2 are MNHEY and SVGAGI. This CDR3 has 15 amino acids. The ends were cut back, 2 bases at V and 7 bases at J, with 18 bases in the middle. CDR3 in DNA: TGTGCCAGCAGTTACGGTACTAGCATCGGACTGGAGCAGTACTTC. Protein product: CASSYGTSIGLEQYF.

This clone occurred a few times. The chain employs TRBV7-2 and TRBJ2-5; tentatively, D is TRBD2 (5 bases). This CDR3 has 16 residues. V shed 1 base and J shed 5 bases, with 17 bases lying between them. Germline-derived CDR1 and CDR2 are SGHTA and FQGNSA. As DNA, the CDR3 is TGTGCCAGCAGCTTAGGGCTAGCTCGAATGGGGGAGACCCAGTACTTC. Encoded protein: CASSLGLARMGETQYF.

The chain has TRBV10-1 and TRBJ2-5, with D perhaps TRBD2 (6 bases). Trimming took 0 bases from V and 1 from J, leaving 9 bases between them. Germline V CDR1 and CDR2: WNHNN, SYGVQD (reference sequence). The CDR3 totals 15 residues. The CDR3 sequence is CASSESGLTQETQYF. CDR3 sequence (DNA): TGCGCCAGCAGTGAGTCGGGACTGACCCAAGAGACCCAGTACTTC.

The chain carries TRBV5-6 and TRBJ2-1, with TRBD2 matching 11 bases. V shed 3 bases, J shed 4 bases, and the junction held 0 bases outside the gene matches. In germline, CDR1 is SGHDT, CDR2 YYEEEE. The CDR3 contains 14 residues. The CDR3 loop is CASSSSGGYNEQFF. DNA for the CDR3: TGTGCCAGCAGCTCTAGCGGGGGGTACAATGAGCAGTTCTTC. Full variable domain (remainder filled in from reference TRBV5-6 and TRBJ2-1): DAGVTQSPTHLIKTRGQQVTLRCSPKSGHDTVSWYQQALGQGPQFIFQYYEEEERQRGNFPDRFSGHQFPNYSSELNVNALLLGDSALYLCASSSSGGYNEQFFGPGTRLTVL.

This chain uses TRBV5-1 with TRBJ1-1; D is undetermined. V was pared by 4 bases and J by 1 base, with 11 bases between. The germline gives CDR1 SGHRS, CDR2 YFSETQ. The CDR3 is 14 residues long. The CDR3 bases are TGCGCCAGCAGCACGGGATCGGGGAACACTGAAGCTTTCTTT. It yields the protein CASSTGSGNTEAFF.

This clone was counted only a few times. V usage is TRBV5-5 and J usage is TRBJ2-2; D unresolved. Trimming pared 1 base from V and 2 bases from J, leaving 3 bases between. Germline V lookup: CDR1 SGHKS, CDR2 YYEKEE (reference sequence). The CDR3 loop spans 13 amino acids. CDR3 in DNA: TGTGCCAGCAGCTTGCTAAACACCGGGGAGCTGTTTTTT. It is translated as CASSLLNTGELFF.

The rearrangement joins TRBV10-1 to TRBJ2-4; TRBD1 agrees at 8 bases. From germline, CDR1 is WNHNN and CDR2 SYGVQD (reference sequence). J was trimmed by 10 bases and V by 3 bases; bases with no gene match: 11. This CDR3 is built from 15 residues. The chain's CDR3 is CASSEAIRQGTIQYF. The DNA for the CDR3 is TGCGCCAGCAGTGAAGCTATCCGACAGGGGACGATTCAGTACTTC.

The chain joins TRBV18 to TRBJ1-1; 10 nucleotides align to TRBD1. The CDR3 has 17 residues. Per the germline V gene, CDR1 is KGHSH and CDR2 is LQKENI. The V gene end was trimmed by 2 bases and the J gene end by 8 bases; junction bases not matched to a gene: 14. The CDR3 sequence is CASSPRQGALTWTEAFF. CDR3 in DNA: TGTGCCAGCTCACCAAGACAGGGGGCGCTAACCTGGACAGAAGCTTTCTTT.

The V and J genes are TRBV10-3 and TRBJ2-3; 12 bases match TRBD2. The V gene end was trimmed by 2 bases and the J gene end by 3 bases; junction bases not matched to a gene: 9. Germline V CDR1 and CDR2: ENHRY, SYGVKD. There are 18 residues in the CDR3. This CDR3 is CAISETSGGSSVTDTQYF. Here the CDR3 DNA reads TGTGCCATCAGTGAGACTAGCGGGGGGTCTAGCGTAACAGATACGCAGTATTTT.

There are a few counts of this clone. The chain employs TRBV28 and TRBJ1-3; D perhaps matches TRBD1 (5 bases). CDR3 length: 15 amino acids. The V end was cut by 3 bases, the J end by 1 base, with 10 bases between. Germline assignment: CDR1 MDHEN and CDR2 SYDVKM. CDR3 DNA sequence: TGTGCCAGCAGTTTTGGGGCGTTGTCTGGAAACACCATATATTTT. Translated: CASSFGALSGNTIYF.

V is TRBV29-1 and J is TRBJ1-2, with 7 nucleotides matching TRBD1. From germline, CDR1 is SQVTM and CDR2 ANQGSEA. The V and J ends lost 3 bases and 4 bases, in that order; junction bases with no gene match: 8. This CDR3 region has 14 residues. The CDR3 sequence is CSVEGRGGIYGYTF. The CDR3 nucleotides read TGCAGCGTTGAGGGGCGAGGGGGCATCTATGGCTACACCTTC.

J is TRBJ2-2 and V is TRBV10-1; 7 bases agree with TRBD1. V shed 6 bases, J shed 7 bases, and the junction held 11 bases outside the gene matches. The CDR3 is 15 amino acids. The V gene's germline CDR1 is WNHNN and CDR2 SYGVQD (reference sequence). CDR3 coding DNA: TGCGCCAGCAGCCCGGGACAGAGGTTCGGCGGGGAGCTGTTTTTT. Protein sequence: CASSPGQRFGGELFF.

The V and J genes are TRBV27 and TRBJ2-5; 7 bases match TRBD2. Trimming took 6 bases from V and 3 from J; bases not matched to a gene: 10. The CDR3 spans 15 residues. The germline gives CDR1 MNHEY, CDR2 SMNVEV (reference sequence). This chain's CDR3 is CASRVSWLAEETQYF. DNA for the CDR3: TGTGCCAGCAGGGTCTCCTGGCTAGCGGAAGAGACCCAGTACTTC.

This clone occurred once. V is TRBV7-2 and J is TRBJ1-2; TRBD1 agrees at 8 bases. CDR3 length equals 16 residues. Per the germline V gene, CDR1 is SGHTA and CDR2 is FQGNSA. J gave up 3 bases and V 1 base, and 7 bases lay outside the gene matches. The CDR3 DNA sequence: TGTGCCAGCAGCTTAGGTCACAGGGGGTATGACTATGGCTACACCTTC. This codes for CASSLGHRGYDYGYTF.

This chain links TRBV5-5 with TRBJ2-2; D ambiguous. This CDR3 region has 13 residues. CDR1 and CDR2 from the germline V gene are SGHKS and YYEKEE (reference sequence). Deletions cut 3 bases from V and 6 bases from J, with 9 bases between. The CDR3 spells CASSSVVAGELFF. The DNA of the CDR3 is TGTGCCAGCAGCTCGGTAGTGGCCGGGGAGCTGTTTTTT.

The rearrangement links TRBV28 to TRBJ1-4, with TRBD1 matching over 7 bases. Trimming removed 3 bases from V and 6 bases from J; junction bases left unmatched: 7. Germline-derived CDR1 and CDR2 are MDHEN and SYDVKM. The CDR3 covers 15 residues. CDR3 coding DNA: TGTGCCAGCAGTTTGTTCGGGCAGGGGGATGAAAAACTGTTTTTT. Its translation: CASSLFGQGDEKLFF. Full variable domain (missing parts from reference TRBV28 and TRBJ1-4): DVKVTQSSRYLVKRTGEKVFLECVQDMDHENMFWYRQDPGLGLRLIYFSYDVKMKEKGDIPEGYSVSREKKERFSLILESASTNQTSMYLCASSLFGQGDEKLFFGSGTQLSVL.

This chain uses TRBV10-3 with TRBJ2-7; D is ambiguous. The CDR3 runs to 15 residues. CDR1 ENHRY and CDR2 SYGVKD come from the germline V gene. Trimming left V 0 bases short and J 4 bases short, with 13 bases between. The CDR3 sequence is CAISESSRQKYEQYF. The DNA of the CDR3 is TGTGCCATCAGTGAGTCGTCCAGGCAGAAGTACGAGCAGTACTTC.

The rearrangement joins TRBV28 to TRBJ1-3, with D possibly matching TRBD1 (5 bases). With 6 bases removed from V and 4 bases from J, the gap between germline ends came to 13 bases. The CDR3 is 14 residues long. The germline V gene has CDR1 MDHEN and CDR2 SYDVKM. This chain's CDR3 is CASSPGTAGNTIYF. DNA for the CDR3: TGTGCCAGCAGCCCTGGGACTGCGGGAAACACCATATATTTT.

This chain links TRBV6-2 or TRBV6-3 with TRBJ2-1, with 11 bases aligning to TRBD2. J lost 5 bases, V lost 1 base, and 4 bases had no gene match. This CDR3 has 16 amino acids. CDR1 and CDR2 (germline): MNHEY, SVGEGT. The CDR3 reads CASSYYLAGGNNEQFF. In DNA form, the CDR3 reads TGTGCCAGCAGTTACTATCTAGCGGGGGGTAACAATGAGCAGTTCTTC.

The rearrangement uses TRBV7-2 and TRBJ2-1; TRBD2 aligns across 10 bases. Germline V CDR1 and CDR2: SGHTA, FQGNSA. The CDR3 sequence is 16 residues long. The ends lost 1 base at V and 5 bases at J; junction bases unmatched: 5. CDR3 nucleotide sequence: TGTGCCAGCAGCTTAGTGCCTAGCGGGGGCCACAATGAGCAGTTCTTC. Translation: CASSLVPSGGHNEQFF.

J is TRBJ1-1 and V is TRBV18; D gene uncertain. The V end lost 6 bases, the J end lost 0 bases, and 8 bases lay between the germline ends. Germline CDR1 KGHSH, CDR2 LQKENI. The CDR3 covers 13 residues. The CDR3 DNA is TGTGCCAGCTCTTCGGGGTTGAACACTGAAGCTTTCTTT. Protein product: CASSSGLNTEAFF.

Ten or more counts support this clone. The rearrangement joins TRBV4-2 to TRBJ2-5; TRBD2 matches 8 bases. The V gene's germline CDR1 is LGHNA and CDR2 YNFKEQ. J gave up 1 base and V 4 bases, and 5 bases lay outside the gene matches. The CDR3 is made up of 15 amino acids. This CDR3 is CASSPRGELQETQYF. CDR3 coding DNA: TGTGCCAGCAGCCCGCGGGGGGAACTCCAAGAGACCCAGTACTTC.

As DNA, the CDR3 is TGTGCCAGCAGCTTGGCCAGGGGTCCTAACTATGGCTACACCTTC. Protein sequence: CASSLARGPNYGYTF. This chain joins TRBV5-4 and TRBJ1-2, with D possibly matching TRBD1 (6 bases). Trimming left V 0 bases short and J 0 bases short, with 9 bases between. Germline V CDR1 and CDR2: SGHNT, YYREEE (reference sequence). This CDR3 has 15 amino acids.

The CDR3 protein is CASSISTRAYEQYF. In DNA, the CDR3 is TGTGCCAGTAGTATATCCACCAGGGCCTACGAGCAGTACTTC. The chain has TRBV19 and TRBJ2-7; TRBD1 might be the D (5 bases). Looked up from germline, CDR1 is LNHDA and CDR2 is SQIVND (reference sequence). The CDR3 has 14 residues. V was shortened by 2 bases and J by 2 bases, with 10 bases between the two germline ends.

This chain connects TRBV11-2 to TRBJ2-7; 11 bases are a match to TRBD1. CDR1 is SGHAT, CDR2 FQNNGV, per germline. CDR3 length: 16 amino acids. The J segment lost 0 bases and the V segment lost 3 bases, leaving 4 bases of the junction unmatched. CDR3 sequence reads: CASSFGQGAGSYEQYF. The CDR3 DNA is TGTGCCAGCAGCTTCGGACAGGGGGCTGGCTCCTACGAGCAGTACTTC.